This T cell receptor beta chain was captured by sequencing in a study of identical twins listed by TCRdb under 2016. About the investigation overall: To test whether fetal clonotypes persist, the study used deep sequencing on TCR alpha and beta repertoires from monozygotic twins, unrelated adults of various ages, and cord blood. To rule out contamination, the twin experiments were replicated at different times with different library preparation protocols.

In the case of this clonotype: What antigen it recognizes has not been identified. No base qualities exist here, and no much larger clone lies one base off it.

Library preparation was by 5' RACE. Sequenced using an Illumina HiSeq 2000. A universal primer binding site was added through template switching, and the final cDNA carried a unique molecular identifier so that TCR cDNA molecules could be counted accurately. First-strand cDNA for TCR alpha and beta chains was synthesized from specific primers in the conserved constant-segment region. To control for contamination, each cDNA library was double barcoded with a SMART-Mk sample barcode plus Illumina barcodes. Two successive PCR steps introduced TruSeq adapter sequences along with Illumina sample barcodes. The Illumina HiSeq platform was used with custom primers to sequence TCR alpha and beta cDNA libraries. The paper's processing steps were these. MiGEC was used to process raw reads and extract unique molecular identifiers, and MiXCR was used to find CDR3 positions. Recombination models were inferred per individual with the repgenHMM and IGoR tools using an EM algorithm. Shared clonotypes were analyzed with the tcR package in R, and sharing was normalized by the product of cloneset sizes. Out-of-frame nonproductive sequences were analyzed to study raw recombination free of thymic and clonal selection effects. TCRdb trimmed the raw reads at Q25, called clones with MiXCR and kept productive beta chains. For every CDR3 protein sequence, its rows merge into one entry that carries the most common genes and DNA. The V and J calls were not made by the authors but by TCRdb's processing. Within this sample are approximately 410,000 distinct CDR3 sequences, with under 20% of them counted one time only. The ten largest clones add up to more than 10% of the sample.

Study-level results and caveats: In monozygotic twins, out-of-frame TCR alpha sharing was systematically underestimated by recombination models, although the models agreed with sharing between unrelated individuals. Zero-insertion analyses could be partly confounded by invariant T cells such as MAIT and iNKT, though diverse VJ usage argued against such confounding for most clonotypes. Because the same donors could not be followed over many years, conclusions were based on cross-sectional statistical analysis. A weaker excess of twin sharing was found in beta out-of-frame sequences because the signal-to-noise ratio was lowered by fewer shared sequences. Fewer insertions were carried by abundant cord blood beta clonotypes; a weaker similar trend was observed in young adult naive repertoires, while no such trend was observed in memory repertoires. Compared with coincidental sharing between unrelated individuals, an excess of low generation-probability sequences was observed among out-of-frame TCR alpha sequences shared between twins.

Relative to germline, V is missing 6 bases and J is missing 4 bases, with 4 bases of the junction outside any gene match. The CDR3, from cysteine to phenylalanine, totals 14 residues. Solely the CDR3 DNA is kept, with 42 bases framed from the first base. All donors were healthy Caucasians. Three unrelated non-twin adults were additionally sequenced: a male aged 18 to 30, a male aged 50 to 60 and a female aged 50 to 60. Miltenyi CD45RO+ enrichment and human naive T-cell isolation kits were used to isolate memory (CD45RO+) and naive T cells from PBMC. The sequenced material came from naive T cells sorted from blood. The cell subset or site label for this specimen denotes: cells isolated with a human naive T-cell isolation kit. This TCR was recovered from a man aged 45-60 years in good health. The chain uses TRBV12-3 or TRBV12-4 and TRBJ2-7, with 12 junctional bases fitting TRBD1. The encoded CDR3 is CASRGTGGAYEQYF. Read as DNA, the sequence is TGTGCCAGCAGAGGGACAGGGGGCGCATACGAGCAGTACTTC.